The clone carrying this T cell receptor (beta chain) was counted a few times. Its specificity is not known. TCRdb analysed the reads with MiXCR anew, one entry per CDR3 protein. Among approximately 340,000 distinct CDR3 sequences listed, about 27% were seen once. Trimming removed 3 bases at V and 3 bases at J, with 9 bases between. The CDR3 covers 14 residues. CDR1 and CDR2 from the germline V gene are LGHDT and YNNKEL (reference sequence). These data belong to a study of T cell repertoires in cytomegalovirus infection. Study details: In public TCR beta signatures, there were indications of both CMV infection and matching HLA type. Study-level findings and limits: Individuals carrying CMV plus the relevant HLA were identified by cumulative frequency of public TCR beta families. Predominance within the ex vivo response was attributable to HLA-C-restricted CMV-specific TCR beta clonotypes.

The sequence was collected from a human donor in good health (CMV status not recorded). Some clones in this sample may be carry-over from other donors' samples. The gene calls are TRBV3-1 and TRBJ2-1; D unresolved. Sequenced here: cultured PBMCs, sampled from culture after CMV antigen stimulation. The CDR3 DNA is TGTGCCAGCAGCCACTACTCCGTCTACAATGAGCAGTTCTTC. It yields the protein CASSHYSVYNEQFF.